This TCR beta chain was recorded in a study of naive and memory T cell subsets. General study results and limits: In naive cells, over 95% of TCR sequences were seen only once.

Germline values: CDR1 SGHVS, CDR2 FQNEAQ. The CDR3 loop spans 13 amino acids. Trimming left V 5 bases short and J 0 bases short, with 7 bases between. Both TRBC1 and TRBC2 were covered by a beta constant-region primer of two equimolar oligonucleotides. TCRdb reprocessed the UMI-ligation and nested PCR reads via MiXCR and lists one record per CDR3 protein. The table includes some 85,000 distinct CDR3 sequences, around 13% detected once. The sample holds many counts of this clonotype. No antigen is known for it. V is TRBV7-8 and J is TRBJ1-1; D unclear. This clonotype originated in a human donor in good health. Sequencing was done on a sample of central memory CD4+ T cells from blood. This CDR3 is CASSPLVNTEAFF. DNA for the CDR3: TGTGCCAGCAGCCCCCTAGTGAACACTGAAGCTTTCTTT.